This TCR beta chain stems from a study of blood T cell repertoires in COVID-19. Sequenced by immunoSEQ multiplex PCR; TCRdb stores in-frame clones only, minus some. The data hold approximately 100,000 clones, with about four fifths observed a single time. The TCR sequence derives from a human donor in a cohort sampled during active COVID-19. The sample taken for sequencing was peripheral blood.

The CDR3 DNA reads TGTGCCAGCAGTGAGACAGGTACCGGTCAGCCCCAGCATTTT. This gives the protein CASSETGTGQPQHF. The rearrangement uses TRBV25-1 and TRBJ1-5, with a possible D match to TRBD1 (6 bases). The CDR3 loop spans 14 amino acids. Germline CDR1 and CDR2: MGHDK and SYGVNS. Trimming stripped 3 bases from V and 6 bases from J, with 12 bases between.